Listed below are T cell receptor beta chains from one sample, sequenced in a study of CD8 T cells in ankylosing spondylitis. Each CDR3 protein is one row after TCRdb ran MiXCR on the 5' RACE reads. This sample carries 250,000 to 300,000 distinct CDR3 sequences, 20% of them seen once, and the ten largest clones take roughly 8%. The source material was blood, either unsorted or a sorted T cell fraction (not recorded which). The receptors come from a male donor with ankylosing spondylitis or in good health (not recorded which). The CDR3 runs from the conserved cysteine through the conserved F or W. A D gene is named only where the DNA matches it firmly. Clone size appears in some rows only: once, few, many, or a class for an expanded clone.

d_gene	v_gene	j_gene	abundance	CDR3nt	CDR3aa
NA	TRBV9	TRBJ2-1	few	TGTGCCAGCAGCGTAGAATCGAGCGAGAATGAGCAGTTCTTC	CASSVESSENEQFF
NA	TRBV14	TRBJ2-5	NA	TGTGCCAGCAGCAACAGAAATTGGGAGACCCAGTACTTC	CASSNRNWETQYF
NA	TRBV2	TRBJ1-5	NA	TGTGCCAGCAGGGGCACAGGGAATATTCAGCCCCAGCATTTT	CASRGTGNIQPQHF
TRBD1	TRBV12-3/TRBV12-4	TRBJ1-3	many	TGTGCCAGCAGAACAGGGGGTTCTGGAAACACCATATATTTT	CASRTGGSGNTIYF
TRBD2	TRBV12-3/TRBV12-4	TRBJ2-3	NA	TGTGCCTCCGGGGGACTAGCCGCTACAGATACGCAGTATTTT	CASGGLAATDTQYF
TRBD1	TRBV24-1	TRBJ2-1	few	TGTGCCACCAGTCTCAATGGACAGGGGGCCTACAATGAGCAGTTCTTC	CATSLNGQGAYNEQFF
TRBD1	TRBV12-3/TRBV12-4	TRBJ1-5	many	TGTGCCAGCAGTCCGCTGACAGGGGGTCAGCAGCCCCAGCATTTT	CASSPLTGGQQPQHF
NA	TRBV28	TRBJ1-5	NA	TGTGCCACCAGTACAAACTTAGGGGGGAGCAATCAGCCCCAGCATTTT	CATSTNLGGSNQPQHF
TRBD2	TRBV5-1	TRBJ2-1	many	TGCGCCAGCAGCTCCGGACTAGCGCAGTACAATGAGCAGTTCTTC	CASSSGLAQYNEQFF
TRBD2	TRBV2	TRBJ2-5	few	TGTGCCAGCAGTGCTAAGCGGGGAGAACAAGAGACCCAGTACTTC	CASSAKRGEQETQYF
TRBD1	TRBV20-1	TRBJ2-5	few	TGCAGTGCTAGTCAGGGGGCTACTCAAGAGACCCAGTACTTC	CSASQGATQETQYF
NA	TRBV7-9	TRBJ1-4	NA	TGTGCCAGCAGCTTAGCGGAGGCCGGTGGTGAAAAACTGTTTTTT	CASSLAEAGGEKLFF
NA	TRBV20-1	TRBJ2-6	few	TGCAGTGCTAGTATCCCTGGGGCCAACGTCCTGACTTTC	CSASIPGANVLTF
TRBD2	TRBV12-3/TRBV12-4	TRBJ2-1	NA	TGTGCCAGCAGTCTGGGCGCTAGCGGGGGGGATTACAATGAGCAGTTCTTC	CASSLGASGGDYNEQFF
NA	TRBV4-2	TRBJ1-5	NA	TGTGCCAGCAGCTCACTGGGCAGGGGCAATCAGCCCCAGCATTTT	CASSSLGRGNQPQHF
NA	TRBV12-2	TRBJ2-4	many	TGTGCAAGTCGCCCACCTCAGCGGGAGCAGGCCAAAAACATTCAGTACTTC	CASRPPQREQAKNIQYF
NA	TRBV12-3/TRBV12-4	TRBJ2-2	NA	TGTGCCAGCAGGTCACAAGCCACCGGGGAGCTGTTTTTT	CASRSQATGELFF
TRBD1	TRBV12-3/TRBV12-4	TRBJ1-1	few	TGTGCCAGCAGTTCAGACAGGGGCGACACTGAAGCTTTCTTT	CASSSDRGDTEAFF
NA	TRBV7-3	TRBJ2-3	NA	TGTGCCAGCAGCCAAACGGGGGCGCGCACAGATACGCAGTATTTT	CASSQTGARTDTQYF
TRBD1	TRBV9	TRBJ1-1	few	TGTGCCAGCAGCGTTGGGACAGCCCCTGAAGCTTTCTTT	CASSVGTAPEAFF
NA	TRBV7-9	TRBJ2-5	NA	TGTGCCAGCAACGGGCGGAACCAAGAGACCCAGTACTTC	CASNGRNQETQYF
NA	TRBV10-1	TRBJ2-2	NA	TGCGCCAGCAGTGAGTCGAAAGGACTAACGAACACCGGGGAGCTGTTTTTT	CASSESKGLTNTGELFF
TRBD1	TRBV2	TRBJ1-5	NA	TGTGCCAGCAGTCTCAACCCCGGACAGGGGATCGGTCAGCCCCAGCATTTT	CASSLNPGQGIGQPQHF
NA	TRBV5-6	TRBJ1-4	few	TGTGCCAGCAGTTCAGGGGTCCTTCGTGAAAAACTGTTTTTT	CASSSGVLREKLFF
TRBD2	TRBV20-1	TRBJ2-5	few	TGCGTACCGGCGGGAGTGGGGAAAGAGACCCAGTACTTC	CVPAGVGKETQYF
NA	TRBV20-1	TRBJ1-2	NA	TGCAGTGCTAGGGGACTACCGGGCGCTAACTATGGCTACACCTTC	CSARGLPGANYGYTF
TRBD2	TRBV12-3/TRBV12-4	TRBJ2-5	NA	TGTGCCAGCTTCCCAGGGACTAGCGGGGGCGAAAGGGGGGAGACCCAGTACTTC	CASFPGTSGGERGETQYF
TRBD1	TRBV5-1	TRBJ2-3	few	TGCGCCAGCAGCGGGGAGACAGGGGGTTTAGGTGATACGCAGTATTTT	CASSGETGGLGDTQYF
NA	TRBV15	TRBJ1-4	few	TGTGCCACCAGCAGTCAATATGCAACTAATGAAAAACTGTTTTTT	CATSSQYATNEKLFF
TRBD1	TRBV20-1	TRBJ2-5	NA	TGCAGTGCTAGATCACTTGGACAGGCTTGGGAGACCCAGTACTTC	CSARSLGQAWETQYF
TRBD1	TRBV6-1	TRBJ1-1	NA	TGTGCCAGCACGGACAGGGGGGCTCTCGAAGCTTTCTTT	CASTDRGALEAFF
NA	TRBV2	TRBJ1-5	NA	TGTGCCAGCAGTGAAGCTGCGGTTGGGAGCAATCAGCCCCAGCATTTT	CASSEAAVGSNQPQHF
TRBD2	TRBV6-1	TRBJ2-3	few	TGTGCCGCAAACGGTCCGGCTAGCGGGAGGGCCTTAGATACGCAGTATTTT	CAANGPASGRALDTQYF
NA	TRBV20-1	TRBJ1-1	few	TGCAGTGCTAGAAGAAGCAGCCCGAACACTGAAGCTTTCTTT	CSARRSSPNTEAFF
TRBD2	TRBV20-1	TRBJ2-1	few	TGCAGCTTCAACCGGGGGGGGGTCTATAATGAGCAGTTCTTC	CSFNRGGVYNEQFF
NA	TRBV5-1	TRBJ2-3	many	TGCGCCAGCAGCTTCACCGGGCGGGAAGATACGCAGTATTTT	CASSFTGREDTQYF
TRBD2	TRBV15	TRBJ2-5	few	TGTGCCACCAGCAGAGACGCCGCGGGGGGGTTGGAGACCCAGTACTTC	CATSRDAAGGLETQYF
TRBD2	TRBV10-3	TRBJ2-1	NA	TGTGCCATCAGTGCGGGACTAGCGGAGAGCTCCTACAATGAGCAGTTCTTC	CAISAGLAESSYNEQFF
TRBD2	TRBV2	TRBJ2-4	few	TGTGCCAGCAGCACTCCCTTCGGGGCTAGCGGGCACCCCCTAAAAGAAAACATTCAGTACTTC	CASSTPFGASGHPLKENIQYF
NA	TRBV20-1	TRBJ1-5	many	TGCAGTGCTAGCTGGGACGGGGCGGATCAGCCCCAGCATTTT	CSASWDGADQPQHF
TRBD2	TRBV4-2	TRBJ2-6	NA	TGTGCCAGCAGCCAAGCCGGGACTAGCGGAATCTCTGGGGCCAACGTCCTGACTTTC	CASSQAGTSGISGANVLTF
TRBD2	TRBV3-1	TRBJ2-1	few	TGTGCCAGCAGCCAAGAAACAGCGGGGGGGTACAATGAGCAGTTCTTC	CASSQETAGGYNEQFF
TRBD2	TRBV20-1	TRBJ2-2	NA	TGCAGTGCCCAATTTCGGGCGGGAGCGAACACCGGGGAGCTGTTTTTT	CSAQFRAGANTGELFF
NA	TRBV5-1	TRBJ2-3	few	TGCGCCAGCAGCCCGGTTACTAGCAAAGATACGCAGTATTTT	CASSPVTSKDTQYF
TRBD1	TRBV5-6	TRBJ2-1	few	TGTGCCAGCAGGCCGACAGGGCTAGGGAACAATGAGCAGTTCTTC	CASRPTGLGNNEQFF
NA	TRBV12-3/TRBV12-4	TRBJ1-5	many	TGTGCCAGCAGCTGGGGTGGTAATCAGCCCCAGCATTTT	CASSWGGNQPQHF
NA	TRBV5-1	TRBJ1-2	NA	TGCGCCAGCAGCTTGGATTTTGGAAGTGGAGGCTACACCTTC	CASSLDFGSGGYTF
NA	TRBV15	TRBJ1-5	NA	TGTGCCACCAGCAGAGACAGGAGGAATCAGCCCCAGCATTTT	CATSRDRRNQPQHF
NA	TRBV18	TRBJ1-5	few	TGTGCCAGCTCACCAAGTACAAGCAATCAGCCCCAGCATTTT	CASSPSTSNQPQHF
NA	TRBV20-1	TRBJ1-4	few	TGCAGTGCTAGAGATTGGGGCGAGGGATTAAAACTGTTTTTT	CSARDWGEGLKLFF
NA	TRBV7-9	TRBJ2-5	few	TGTGCCAGCAGCTTAGAGTCCGGAGCCCAGTACTTC	CASSLESGAQYF
NA	TRBV5-1	TRBJ1-3	few	TGCGCCAGCAGCTTGGCCGGTCGTGGGAGCACCATATATTTT	CASSLAGRGSTIYF
TRBD1	TRBV27	TRBJ2-4	NA	TGTGCCAGCAGTTTGAGGCTTACAGGGGACATTCAGTACTTC	CASSLRLTGDIQYF
NA	TRBV5-1	TRBJ2-3	few	TGCGCCAGCAGCTTCACCCCCGATACGCAGTATTTT	CASSFTPDTQYF
NA	TRBV5-1	TRBJ2-3	NA	TGCGCCAGCAACATCAGACCGGGCTTCACAGCTACGCAGTATTTT	CASNIRPGFTATQYF
NA	TRBV20-1	TRBJ1-3	NA	TGCAGTGCTATGAAAACAGGGTCCGGAAACACCATATATTTT	CSAMKTGSGNTIYF
NA	TRBV10-3	TRBJ1-3	many	TGTGCCATCAGTGAGGACAACTCTGGAAACACCATATATTTT	CAISEDNSGNTIYF
TRBD2	TRBV5-1	TRBJ2-1	many	TGCGCCAGCAGCTTGGACCCGGTAGGACTAGTAAGGAATGAGCAGTTCTTC	CASSLDPVGLVRNEQFF
NA	TRBV29-1	TRBJ2-3	NA	TGCAGCGTTGAAGATTGGCAGGTCACAGATACGCAGTATTTT	CSVEDWQVTDTQYF
TRBD2	TRBV7-3	TRBJ2-3	NA	TGTGCCAGCAGCCCCCAGGCGCGGGGGGGCCTAGATACGCAGTATTTT	CASSPQARGGLDTQYF